One TCR beta chain is described in this entry. Its antigen is unidentified. This sample is part of a study of Ad26.COV2.S vaccination and SARS-CoV-2 variants. Stated treatment: 15 to 20 received Ad26.COV2.S at low or high dose, single or two shots; 5 received placebo; per-sample allocation not given. Samples analyzed were those drawn on day 63 after the first vaccine or placebo injection. Clones were read by immunoSEQ multiplex PCR, and TCRdb kept only the in-frame ones, dropping some. The table shows 410,000 or so clones, with 75% to 95% occurring only once. CDR1 is KGHSH and CDR2 is LQKENI in the germline V gene. V gave up 3 bases and J gave up 3 bases, with 20 bases separating them. The CDR3 is made up of 18 amino acids. General study results and limits: Breadth and depth estimates from TCRs may understate total T cell responses.

The receptor was isolated from a person between 18 and 65 years old who received the Ad26.COV2.S COVID-19 vaccine or a placebo. This sample comprised peripheral blood, obtained in a trial of Ad26.COV2.S vaccine versus placebo. The chain employs TRBV18 and TRBJ2-2; D perhaps matches TRBD2 (6 bases). This CDR3 is CASSPRGPGETYTGELFF. The CDR3 bases are TGTGCCAGCTCACCGCGCGGCCCGGGAGAAACTTACACCGGGGAGCTGTTTTTT.